Reported below is one T cell receptor (beta chain). Its antigen is not identified. Total RNA extracted from each sample amounted to at least 5 micrograms. This sample was taken from a study of blood T cells in healthy people across ages. Between the trimmed V and J ends, which lost 5 bases and 2 bases, there was a span of 12 bases. From germline, CDR1 is DFQATT and CDR2 SNEGSKA (reference sequence). CDR3 length equals 13 residues. Findings of the study overall: It was the long-lived donors that had more naive CD4+ cells and higher diversity than aged donors. Age advanced and TCR beta diversity per million T cells fell, roughly linearly.

Together with a sample-barcoded 5' primer, a J-beta primer mix was included in a second PCR lasting roughly 6 to 12 cycles. One entry per CDR3 protein results from TCRdb running MiXCR on the 5' RACE reads. The sample carries around 900,000 distinct CDR3 sequences, roughly 47% recorded once. The chain joins TRBV20-1 to TRBJ2-5; possibly TRBD2 for D (5 bases). The TCR comes from a woman aged 60 to 75 in good health. Material for sequencing was blood. The CDR3 loop reads CSAERTSQETQYF. The CDR3 region has the DNA TGCAGTGCTGAGAGGACTTCTCAAGAGACCCAGTACTTC.